Below are 14 T cell receptor beta chains sequenced from a single sample in a study of blood T cell repertoires in COVID-19. Profiling relied on immunoSEQ multiplex PCR, and the TCRdb table lists in-frame clones only, not all of them. The sample lists about 150,000 clones, roughly 84% occurring once. The sample comprised peripheral blood. These receptors were taken from a human donor with acute or convalescent COVID-19. The donor label of this sample is uncertain.

The rearrangement links TRBV21-1 to TRBJ2-3; TRBD2 is taken as the D call from the table, unchecked against the DNA. TRBV21-1 is a pseudogene locus. CDR3 size: 15 residues. CDR3 DNA sequence: TGTGCCAGCAGCAAACGCCTAGGTCGACCAGATACGCAGTATTTT. Translation gives CASSKRLGRPDTQYF.

The table lists this clone with a count of one. The rearrangement joins TRBV7-9 to TRBJ2-2, with D perhaps matching TRBD2 (7 bases). The V end was cut by 4 bases, the J end by 7 bases, with 16 bases between. This CDR3 has 15 residues. The germline CDR1 and CDR2 sequences are SEHNR and FQNEAQ (reference sequence). For the CDR3, the DNA is TGTGCCAGCAGCTCGGAAGGGGGGGCTGGCGGGGAGCTGTTTTTT. The encoded protein is CASSSEGGAGGELFF.

DNA for the CDR3: TGTGCCAGCAGCTTAGCGGGAGGGGAGACCCAGTACTTC. It yields the protein CASSLAGGETQYF. The chain carries TRBV7-3 and TRBJ2-5; 9 nucleotides agree with TRBD2. V lost 2 bases, J lost 5 bases, and 0 bases stayed unmatched. Germline CDR1 and CDR2: SGHTA and FQGTGA. CDR3 length: 13 residues.

The rearrangement joins TRBV28 to TRBJ2-1; maybe TRBD2 (7 bases). The germline V gene encodes CDR1 MDHEN and CDR2 SYDVKM. V was pared by 6 bases and J by 5 bases, with 20 bases between. CDR3 length: 16 residues. CDR3 nucleotide sequence: TGTGCCAGCAGAACGTCGGGGGGCTCTACCCACAATGAGCAGTTCTTC. Its translation: CASRTSGGSTHNEQFF.

This sequence joins TRBV2 and TRBJ1-3; 9 bases line up with TRBD1. V lost 6 bases to trimming and J lost 4 bases; unmatched junction nucleotides: 1. Germline V CDR1 and CDR2: SNHLY, FYNNEI. The CDR3 length is 13 residues. CDR3 in DNA: TGTGCCAGCAGGACAGGGGGGGGAAACACCATATATTTT. As protein: CASRTGGGNTIYF. Filled out from reference TRBV2 and TRBJ1-3, the complete variable domain reads EPEVTQTPSHQVTQMGQEVILRCVPISNHLYFYWYRQILGQKVEFLVSFYNNEISEKSEIFDDQFSVERPDGSNFTLKIRSTKLEDSAMYFCASRTGGGNTIYFGEGSWLTVV.

The chain links TRBV4-3 to TRBJ1-6; perhaps TRBD1 as D (5 bases). The CDR3 runs to 16 residues. CDR1 is LGHNA, CDR2 YSLEER, per germline. V shed 0 bases and J shed 8 bases, with 14 bases lying between them. CDR3 nucleotides: TGCGCCAGCAGCCAAGATATAGGGGCCGTTTATTCACCCCTCCACTTT. This codes for CASSQDIGAVYSPLHF.

J is TRBJ2-2 and V is TRBV29-1; 7 bases line up with TRBD2. CDR1 SQVTM and CDR2 ANQGSEA come from the germline V gene. V lost 5 bases and J lost 3; bases outside the gene matches: 9. This CDR3 spans 15 amino acids. The CDR3 bases are TGCAGCGTTCTTTCTGCTAGCGGTTACACCGGGGAGCTGTTTTTT. Protein sequence: CSVLSASGYTGELFF.

This chain uses TRBV5-5 with TRBJ1-1; D ambiguous. Looked up from germline, CDR1 is SGHKS and CDR2 is YYEKEE (reference sequence). V was trimmed by 10 bases and J by 0 bases, leaving 13 bases between them. This CDR3 has 13 residues. As DNA, the CDR3 is TGTGCCGGTAGCAGAGAGATGAACACTGAAGCTTTCTTT. It translates to CAGSREMNTEAFF.

The chain couples TRBV10-3 to TRBJ1-2, with 11 bases lining up with TRBD1. There are 14 residues in the CDR3. The germline V gene has CDR1 ENHRY and CDR2 SYGVKD. The V gene end was trimmed by 4 bases and the J gene end by 8 bases; junction bases not matched to a gene: 6. CDR3 sequence: CAISGPGQGEGYTF. DNA for the CDR3: TGTGCCATCAGTGGGCCGGGACAGGGGGAGGGCTACACCTTC.

J is TRBJ1-6 and V is TRBV5-4; TRBD1 might be the D (6 bases). The CDR3 spans 14 residues. From germline, CDR1 is SGHNT and CDR2 YYREEE (reference sequence). Trimming removed 4 bases from V and 3 bases from J, with 8 bases in between. This chain's CDR3 is CASSLTGYNSPLHF. CDR3 coding DNA: TGTGCCAGCAGCCTGACAGGCTATAATTCACCCCTCCACTTT.

This chain joins TRBV3-1 (or the pseudogene TRBV3-2) and TRBJ1-3; no clear D. From germline, CDR1 is LGHDT and CDR2 YNNKEL (reference sequence). V lost 0 bases, J lost 0 bases, and 9 bases lay in between. The CDR3 contains 16 residues. Here the CDR3 DNA reads TGTGCCAGCAGCCAAGATTATCGGGTCTCTGGAAACACCATATATTTT. Amino acid sequence: CASSQDYRVSGNTIYF.

This rearrangement joins TRBV6-2 or TRBV6-3 to TRBJ2-3; 8 bases match TRBD1. Germline loops: CDR1 MNHEY, CDR2 SVGEGT. The CDR3 is made up of 15 amino acids. The V segment lost 0 bases and the J segment 6 bases; nucleotides outside the gene matches: 5. CDR3: CASSYSAGGLDTQYF. CDR3 nucleotides: TGTGCCAGCAGTTACTCGGCAGGGGGCCTCGATACGCAGTATTTT.

The chain joins TRBV10-3 to TRBJ2-1; D is possibly TRBD2 (6 bases). Trimming removed 1 base from V and 3 bases from J, with 7 bases in between. The germline CDR1 and CDR2 sequences are ENHRY and SYGVKD. CDR3 length: 14 residues. The CDR3 sequence is CAISELEGYNEQFF. The CDR3 DNA sequence: TGTGCCATCAGTGAGTTGGAGGGCTACAATGAGCAGTTCTTC.

The V gene is TRBV30, the J gene TRBJ2-3, with 9 positions matching TRBD2. Germline CDR1 reads GTSNPN; CDR2 reads SVGIG (reference sequence). This CDR3 contains 13 residues. J lost 3 bases, V lost 4 bases, and 2 bases had no gene match. Here the CDR3 reads CAWMTSGTDTQYF. CDR3 DNA: TGTGCCTGGATGACTAGCGGTACAGATACGCAGTATTTT. Looking up the rest from reference TRBV30 and TRBJ2-3 gives the full variable domain: SQTIHQWPATLVQPVGSPLSLECTVEGTSNPNLYWYRQAAGRGLQLLFYSVGIGQISSEVPQNLSASRPQDRQFILSSKKLLLSDSGFYLCAWMTSGTDTQYFGPGTRLTVL.